This T cell receptor beta chain was profiled in a study of blood T cell repertoires in COVID-19 (dated by TCRdb to 2018 to 2021). Study-wide context: Collaborator samples came from the United States, Italy and Spain and covered acute and convalescent phases of COVID-19. The prospective study material was composed of cDNA or gDNA derived from T cells, B-cell-depleted T cells, or PBMCs. The dataset comprised deeply sampled blood TCRbeta repertoires from subjects exposed to, actively infected with, or recovered from COVID-19. The repertoires were released in a freely available public database intended as a resource for research on the immune response to SARS-CoV-2. Samples were obtained from the ongoing ImmuneRACE study (first 160 participants) and from 1,000 to 1,500 subjects provided by 6 global collaborators. Sample metadata almost always included a de-identified subject ID, COVID-19 status, age in years and sex. HLA class I and class II types, where available, came from metadata supplied by the sample provider rather than from assay-based typing. Summary of the overall study and its limitations: Clinical and demographic metadata were provided uncurated, with the amount varying by source and participant.

The immunoSEQ Assay, a bias-controlled multiplex PCR, was used to amplify TCRbeta CDR3 regions from genomic DNA. The authors processed their data as follows. Within the assay, amplification of reference gene primers was used to estimate how many nucleated cells each sample contained. To quantify the absolute abundance of each unique TCRbeta CDR3 rearrangement, sequence reads were collapsed and filtered. For each sample, productive Simpson clonality was calculated as the square root of Simpson's diversity index over productive rearrangements. The clones in this table, taken by TCRdb from immuneACCESS, are in-frame only. Not every clone is retained; where verified, under half of the shortfall comes from an unresolved V gene, and the cause of the rest is unknown. The V and J calls and the clone size are those of that table, but D and trimming were determined from the DNA. This sample is represented by hundreds of thousands of clones; about 85% of them were singletons. The top ten clones comprise more than 2% of the sample.

The cysteine opens and the phenylalanine closes a CDR3 of 15 amino acids. The sequence is cut down to CDR3 DNA, 45 bases in frame from base 1. The germline V gene supplies CDR1 SGHVS and CDR2 FQNEAQ. Compared with germline, V lacks 5 bases and J lacks 3 bases; bases without a gene match: 5. Each collaborating institution followed its own protocols to collect whole blood in K2EDTA tubes. For TCRbeta analysis, collaborators shipped samples as frozen whole blood, isolated PBMCs, or DNA extracted from either of those sample types. In regard to this clone: No antigen is known for it. Base qualities are not recorded, but no much larger clone differs from it by a single base.

What was sequenced was peripheral blood. This receptor was taken from a man between 18 and 35 years old with active or convalescent COVID-19. The V and J segments used are TRBV7-8 and TRBJ1-1, and TRBD1 aligns with 11 junction nucleotides. The CDR3 loop reads CASSPAGQGDTEAFF. DNA sequence: TGTGCCAGCAGCCCCGCGGGACAGGGGGACACTGAAGCTTTCTTT.